This TCR beta chain was sequenced in a study of long-term antiretroviral therapy in people with HIV (dated by TCRdb to between 2021 and 2024). As for the study more broadly: The earliest samples were collected about a decade before the 2015 WHO recommendation for immediate ART, when ART was typically delayed until CD4 counts fell. A total of 192 cryopreserved PBMC samples were contributed to the cohort by 30 adults with confirmed HIV infection, with samples collected serially over a mean of approximately six years (range 1-12). Among the approximately 30 participants with HIV, eleven were female. No cross-contamination during QIAcube processing was shown when test extractions of a monoclonal T-cell line were performed alongside approximately 32 polyclonal samples. A retrospective serial study tested whether ART initiation and durable HIV suppression were associated with changes in peripheral blood TRB repertoire composition and diversity. Study-level results and caveats: The repertoire was dominated across all time points by expanded TRB clones identified before ART initiation, although this dominance was seen to fluctuate and to decrease in many PLHIV after ART. HIV repertoires had narrower CDR3 length ranges than controls, and the network structure suggested an antigen-experienced repertoire that shifted only slightly toward naive after ART. The samples span the years 2004 to 2017, and the ART regimens used at that time may not be as effective as current regimens. Because pre-ART samples had limited cell numbers, unsorted PBMC were profiled rather than sorted CD4+ and CD8+ T cells. Starting ART was linked to a significant rise in TRB diversity, yet even with long-term ART the diversity remained significantly lower than in transplant donor controls. No data were available on ART adherence, viral resistance or therapy changes, limiting inferences about post-ART repertoire changes. Since PBMC availability was limited, sequencing covered only the TCR beta chain, with no alpha chain pairing.

Notes on this clone: What this receptor recognizes is not known. The input lacks base qualities; no much larger clone sits a single base away.

There are 14 amino acids in the CDR3, from cysteine to phenylalanine inclusive. Only the CDR3 part of the read is kept: 42 bases, read in frame from the first base. From a lookup of the germline V gene, CDR1 and CDR2 are MNHEY and SVGAGI. V is pruned by 6 bases and J by 4 bases, leaving 8 bases of the junction without a gene match. The immunoSEQ hsTCRB v3.0 assay was used at survey level resolution to sequence the TRB variable region. TRB sequencing targeted a depth of about 40,000-55,000 T-cell genomes per sample. An Illumina MiSeq with a v3 150-cycle kit was used to sequence the pooled TRB libraries. On the authors' methods: Repertoire analysis was performed in R inside a reproducible Nextflow workflow that covered QC, data transformation and analysis. LymphoSeq2, an R package for AIRR-Seq data exploration, was used to implement custom analyses. After excluding a few samples that yielded fewer than 5000 total TRB sequences, 150 to 200 HIV repertoires remained for analysis. Among the roughly 190 retained HIV repertoires, around 60 were collected before ART initiation and some 130 were collected after ART initiation. Each repertoire was downsampled to 5000 TRB nucleotide sequences, and summary statistics were averaged across 100 downsampling iterations. The analysis kept only TRB sequences whose CDR3 regions were at least seven amino acids long. Diversity was measured with a Shannon entropy-derived clonality score and the Gini coefficient. In repertoire networks, the top 5000 CDR3 amino acid sequences were linked whenever an edit distance of one separated two sequences. For TRB CDR3 amino acid sequences, antigen specificity groups and MHC restriction were predicted with GLIPH2. To flag known associations with CMV, EBV, HIV or tissue antigens, CDR3 amino acid sequences were compared against VDJdb and McPAS-TCR. Pre-ART, post-ART and control groups were compared with Wilcoxon signed-rank tests and Holm-Bonferroni correction. The table comes from immuneACCESS by way of TCRdb, which keeps in-frame sequences with V and J called. Part of the clones is missing from these tables; in studies checked, under half for an unresolved V gene and the rest for unknown reasons. That table supplies the V and J calls and clone size; D and trimming were determined from the DNA. Within this sample are approximately 32,000 clones, with 83% of them counted one time only. 7.9% of the sample rests with the top ten.

To be included, a participant needed at least one PBMC sample from before ART initiation plus at least two post-ART samples. All participants with HIV were treated in the United States of America. Before DNA extraction, cryopreserved samples of roughly 1-10 million PBMC were thawed and washed. At the time of the earliest PBMC sample, participants with HIV were aged between about 20 and 54 years. PBMC samples from each participant spanned 1-4 timepoints before ART initiation and 2-8 timepoints after ART initiation, with a median of 7 samples. Serial HIV viral load, CD4+ T-cell count, ART history and demographic data were obtained for every participant. A Qiagen kit on a QIAcube was used to extract genomic DNA from unsorted PBMC, with samples processed in batches of 12.

Recombination connected TRBV6-5 to TRBJ2-5, and 7 junctional nucleotides match TRBD1. The sequenced sample was unsorted PBMCs, obtained 0.4 years before starting antiretroviral therapy. This clonotype originated in a man between 18 and 35 years old with HIV. CDR3 loop: CASSGTALRETQYF. The DNA sequence is given as TGTGCCAGCAGCGGGACAGCCCTACGAGAGACCCAGTACTTC.